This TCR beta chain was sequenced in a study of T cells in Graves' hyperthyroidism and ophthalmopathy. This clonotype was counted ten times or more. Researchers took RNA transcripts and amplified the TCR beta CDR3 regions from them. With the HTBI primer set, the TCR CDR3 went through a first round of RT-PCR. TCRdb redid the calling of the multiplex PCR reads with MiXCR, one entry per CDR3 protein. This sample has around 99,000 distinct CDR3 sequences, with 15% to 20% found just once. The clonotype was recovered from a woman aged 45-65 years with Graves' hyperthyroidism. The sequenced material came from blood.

This chain's CDR3 is CATRSGHTEAFF. In DNA form, the CDR3 reads TGTGCCACCCGGAGCGGGCACACTGAAGCTTTCTTT. The chain links TRBV28 to TRBJ1-1; D remains ambiguous. The CDR3 spans 12 residues. V was pared by 10 bases and J by 3 bases, with 12 bases between. Germline V CDR1 and CDR2: MDHEN, SYDVKM.